The present T cell receptor beta chain was sequenced within a study of blood T cell repertoires in COVID-19. Background on the study: T cells, B-cell-depleted T cells, or PBMCs provided the cDNA or gDNA that served as material.

This clone appeared once. CDR1 is SGDLS and CDR2 is YYNGEE in the germline V gene. V was pared by 3 bases and J by 3 bases, with 5 bases of the junction left unmatched. The CDR3 length is 16 residues. Assay: immunoSEQ multiplex PCR; the TCRdb copy retains only in-frame clones and omits some. The sample holds 150,000 to 200,000 clones, around 85% seen once. This TCR was recovered from a human donor with acute or convalescent COVID-19. The donor label of this sample is uncertain. Sequenced: peripheral blood. The chain couples TRBV9 to TRBJ2-1; TRBD1 agrees at 11 bases. As DNA, the CDR3 is TGTGCCAGCAGCGCCACCGGGACAGGGGGCTACAATGAGCAGTTCTTC. This gives the protein CASSATGTGGYNEQFF.